This passage covers 31 T cell receptor beta chains from one sample sequenced in a study of molecular identifiers for immune sequencing clone quantification. TCRdb redid the calling of the PCR reads with MiXCR, one entry per CDR3 protein. The data contain 350,000 or so distinct CDR3 sequences, about 20% of them singletons. Sequencing was performed on naive CD8+ T cells from blood, with Jurkat cell RNA spiked in. Noted subset: FACS-sorted CD8+CD4-CCR7+CD45RA+ naive T cells. The receptor set was obtained from a human donor in good health. Some libraries in this study had Jurkat cell RNA spiked in.

This clonotype has ten or more counts. The V and J genes are TRBV28 and TRBJ2-7; a weak D match, TRBD1 (8 bases). The CDR3 runs to 16 residues. Germline CDR1 and CDR2: MDHEN and SYDVKM. Between the trimmed V and J ends, which lost 7 bases and 3 bases, there was a span of 22 bases. CDR3 region: CASNNHRGGFSYEQYF. The CDR3 bases are TGTGCCAGCAATAACCACAGGGGGGGGTTTAGCTACGAGCAGTACTTC.

There are many counts of this clonotype. The V call is TRBV12-3 or TRBV12-4, the J call TRBJ2-5; D is tentatively TRBD1 or TRBD2 (5 bases each). Deletions cut 1 base from V and 5 bases from J, with 11 bases between. The CDR3 is 14 residues long. The CDR3 sequence: CASSLEGSSETQYF. DNA of the CDR3: TGTGCCAGCAGTTTAGAGGGGAGTAGCGAGACCCAGTACTTC.

This clonotype was observed at least ten times. CDR3 bases: TGTGCCAGCAGTTTAAGCGGGGGGGCCTTGTACGAGCAGTACTTC. It codes for CASSLSGGALYEQYF. V gene TRBV27 combines with J gene TRBJ2-7; TRBD2 matches at 10 bases. Germline V gene sequence: CDR1 MNHEY, CDR2 SMNVEV (reference sequence). The CDR3 contains 15 residues. V gave up 2 bases and J gave up 4 bases; unmatched junction bases: 5.

This clonotype was detected many times. The rearrangement joins TRBV12-3 or TRBV12-4 to TRBJ1-5, with D uncertain. This CDR3 region has 15 residues. V shed 1 base and J shed 0 bases, with 7 bases lying between them. The CDR3 DNA reads TGTGCCAGCAGTTTAGTGGGCGATAGCAATCAGCCCCAGCATTTT. It is translated as CASSLVGDSNQPQHF.

This clonotype was detected ten times or more. V usage is TRBV9 and J usage is TRBJ2-2; 8 bases match TRBD2. The J segment lost 4 bases and the V segment lost 0 bases, leaving 11 bases of the junction unmatched. This CDR3 is built from 18 residues. Germline-derived CDR1 and CDR2 are SGDLS and YYNGEE. The CDR3 DNA sequence: TGTGCCAGCAGCGTAGGGGGTGCGCGGGGGGACGGCACCGGGGAGCTGTTTTTT. Protein: CASSVGGARGDGTGELFF. Based on the CDR3 plus reference TRBV9 and TRBJ2-2, the full variable domain is DSGVTQTPKHLITATGQRVTLRCSPRSGDLSVYWYQQSLDQGLQFLIQYYNGEERAKGNILERFSAQQFPDLHSELNLSSLELGDSALYFCASSVGGARGDGTGELFFGEGSRLTVL.

Concerning this clonotype: The junction departs from the called germline gene at one end, perhaps through a read error. The gene calls are TRBV5-6 and TRBJ1-5, with a weak D call TRBD1 (5 bases). The CDR3 sequence is 14 residues long. Germline V CDR1 and CDR2: SGHDT, YYEEEE. CDR3 region: CASSFIGAGQPQRF. The CDR3 DNA follows: TGTGCCAGCAGCTTTATAGGGGCCGGTCAGCCCCAGCGTTTT.

This clonotype was seen repeatedly, ten times or more. V is TRBV9 and J is TRBJ2-7; possibly TRBD2 for D (7 bases). This CDR3 has 14 residues. Per germline, CDR1 SGDLS and CDR2 YYNGEE. V shed 4 bases and J shed 3 bases, with 14 bases lying between them. CDR3 in amino acids: CASSPRGGGYEQYF. CDR3 DNA sequence: TGTGCCAGCAGCCCGAGGGGGGGAGGCTACGAGCAGTACTTC.

Turning to this clonotype: The junction does not match germline at one end; this may be a read error. The V and J genes are TRBV6-2 or TRBV6-3 and TRBJ1-1, with TRBD1 matching 8 bases. This CDR3 is built from 14 residues. The germline gives CDR1 MNHEY, CDR2 SVGEGT. The CDR3, as DNA: TGTGCCAGCAGTTACCACGCAGGGGGCACTGGAGCTTTCTTT. This codes for CASSYHAGGTGAFF.

This clonotype showed up many times. The chain joins TRBV9 to TRBJ1-2; the D is unclear. The V end lost 4 bases, the J end lost 3 bases, and 19 bases lay between the germline ends. The CDR3 spans 16 residues. Germline loops: CDR1 SGDLS, CDR2 YYNGEE. The CDR3, as DNA: TGTGCCAGCAGCTCCCCGACAAGGTCCCAGGACTATGGCTACACCTTC. Its translation is CASSSPTRSQDYGYTF.

Many counts were recorded for this clonotype. The chain carries TRBV4-3 and TRBJ1-1; no reliable D call. The germline CDR1 and CDR2 sequences are LGHNA and YSLEER. The CDR3 contains 18 residues. V shed 0 bases and J shed 6 bases, with 23 bases lying between them. The CDR3 protein is CASSQDVFARARSSEAFF. In DNA, the CDR3 is TGCGCCAGCAGCCAAGATGTTTTCGCCCGGGCAAGGAGCTCTGAAGCTTTCTTT.

About this clonotype itself: A read error may be the cause here, since a much bigger clone is one base away. The chain links TRBV7-9 to TRBJ1-3; maybe TRBD1 (5 bases). This CDR3 contains 15 residues. Germline V gene sequence: CDR1 SEHNR, CDR2 FQNEAQ (reference sequence). Trimming pared 8 bases from V and 0 bases from J, leaving 14 bases between. The CDR3 sequence: CASGNWDGSGNTIYF. DNA for the CDR3: TGTGCCAGCGGCAACTGGGACGGCTCTGGAAACACCATATATTTT.

This clonotype has ten or more counts. The chain combines TRBV12-3 or TRBV12-4 with TRBJ2-7, with D hard to call. The CDR3 is made up of 13 amino acids. The V end lost 4 bases, the J end lost 0 bases, and 7 bases lay between the germline ends. The DNA of the CDR3 is TGTGCCAGCAGTTCCGGGCTCTCCTACGAGCAGTACTTC. It specifies CASSSGLSYEQYF.

This clonotype was seen ten or more times. The J gene is TRBJ2-7, the V gene TRBV12-3 or TRBV12-4; either TRBD1 or TRBD2 may fit D (5 bases each). CDR3 length equals 13 residues. V lost 3 bases and J lost 7, with 13 bases in between. CDR3 DNA sequence: TGTGCCAGCAGTTTCCGGGACGTGGGGGAGCAGTACTTC. It is translated as CASSFRDVGEQYF.

A word on this clonotype: A much larger clone is a single base away; this may be a read error. V gene TRBV5-6 combines with J gene TRBJ2-3; no firm D call. The V and J ends lost 6 bases and 2 bases respectively, with 19 bases between them. CDR3 size: 16 residues. Germline V gene lookup returns CDR1 SGHDT and CDR2 YYEEEE. In DNA, the CDR3 is TGTGCCAGCACCGCTTGGGTACGGATTATCACAGATACGCAGTATTTT. This codes for CASTAWVRIITDTQYF.

This clonotype was observed at least ten times. The rearrangement links TRBV28 to TRBJ2-3, with D tentatively TRBD2 (5 bases). Germline CDR1 and CDR2: MDHEN and SYDVKM. V lost 7 bases and J lost 3, with 23 bases in between. CDR3 length equals 17 residues. The DNA of the CDR3 is TGTGCCAGCACGGCAGCAGAGGGAATAATGTCGACAGATACGCAGTATTTT. Protein: CASTAAEGIMSTDTQYF.

Only one count was recorded for this clonotype. Being one base from a much bigger clone, this may be a read error. The chain combines TRBV11-2 with TRBJ2-5; the D gene is possibly TRBD1 (5 bases). The CDR3 loop spans 17 amino acids. Germline CDR1 and CDR2: SGHAT and FQNNGV. CDR3 bases: TGTGCCGGCAGTAAAGGGGCAGGGATCGCTCTCCAAGAGACCCAGTACTTC. It codes for CAGSKGAGIALQETQYF. Combining the CDR3 with reference TRBV11-2 and TRBJ2-5 gives the whole variable domain EAGVAQSPRYKIIEKRQSVAFWCNPISGHATLYWYQQILGQGPKLLIQFQNNGVVDDSQLPKDRFSAERLKGVDSTLKIQPAKLEDSAVYLCAGSKGAGIALQETQYFGPGTRLLVL.

Ten or more counts support this clonotype. Here the CDR3 reads CASSLGTAALTDTQYF. The DNA for the CDR3 is TGTGCCAGCAGCTTAGGTACAGCGGCCCTCACAGATACGCAGTATTTT. The rearrangement links TRBV7-8 to TRBJ2-3; a weak D match, TRBD2 (5 bases). Germline CDR1 is SGHVS and CDR2 is FQNEAQ. V lost 1 base and J 2 bases, leaving 13 bases between the germline ends. CDR3 length: 16 amino acids.

CDR3 amino acids: CASSLAESSYEQYF. The CDR3 DNA is TGCGCCAGCAGCTTGGCTGAGAGCTCCTACGAGCAGTACTTC. The chain recombines TRBV5-1 with TRBJ2-7; D ambiguous. Per germline, CDR1 SGHRS and CDR2 YFSETQ. CDR3 size: 14 residues. Deletions cut 0 bases from V and 0 bases from J, with 7 bases between.

This chain uses TRBV30 with TRBJ2-3; possibly TRBD2 for D (5 bases). The length of the CDR3 is 13 residues. The germline V gene has CDR1 GTSNPN and CDR2 SVGIG (reference sequence). Trimming pared 5 bases from V and 2 bases from J, leaving 11 bases between. CDR3 DNA: TGTGCCTGGGAGGGTTTAGACACAGATACGCAGTATTTT. Protein sequence: CAWEGLDTDTQYF.

This clonotype has at least ten counts. The V call is TRBV28, the J call TRBJ1-5; TRBD1 aligns across 7 bases. The trim removed 6 bases at V and 7 bases at J, leaving 9 bases unmatched. Germline assignment: CDR1 MDHEN and CDR2 SYDVKM. This CDR3 is 14 amino acids long. CDR3 sequence: CASRIQGLGQPQHF. CDR3 coding DNA: TGTGCCAGCAGGATACAGGGGTTAGGGCAGCCCCAGCATTTT.

This clonotype was picked up one time. A much larger clone lies a single base off, so this may be a read error. The genes are TRBV13 and TRBJ2-3; D not resolved. The CDR3 length is 15 residues. Germline CDR1 PRHDT, CDR2 FYEKMQ (reference sequence). The V and J ends lost 5 bases and 0 bases respectively, with 12 bases between them. In DNA, the CDR3 is TGTGCCAGCAGCAGAGACATGGGAAGCACAGATACGCAGTATTTT. As protein: CASSRDMGSTDTQYF.

Comment on this clonotype: A much larger clone lies a single base off, so this may be a read error. The gene calls are TRBV20-1 and TRBJ2-3; no clear D. The CDR3 has 14 amino acids. CDR1 is DFQATT, CDR2 SNEGSKA, per germline (reference sequence). CDR3 nucleotide sequence: TGCGGTGCTATCTTGCCGGACAGCACAGATACGCAGTATTTT. This translates into CGAILPDSTDTQYF.

This clonotype appeared many times. This chain links TRBV5-4 with TRBJ2-7; tentatively, D is TRBD1 (5 bases). This CDR3 spans 13 amino acids. The germline V gene has CDR1 SGHNT and CDR2 YYREEE (reference sequence). V gave up 0 bases and J gave up 3 bases, with 7 bases separating them. As DNA, the CDR3 is TGTGCCAGCAGCTTGGACAGGATCTACGAGCAGTACTTC. Protein sequence: CASSLDRIYEQYF.

This clonotype is a singleton in its sample. A clone one base away is much larger, so this may be a read error. This CDR3 is missing its conserved last phenylalanine or tryptophan, likely due to a read error. The chain has TRBV25-1 and TRBJ2-5; D unclear. Germline V gives CDR1 MGHDK, CDR2 SYGVNS. V lost 0 bases and J lost 4, with 9 bases in between. This CDR3 region has 14 residues. CDR3 in amino acids: CASSEYMGRETQYS. CDR3 nucleotide sequence: TGTGCCAGCAGTGAATATATGGGTAGAGAGACCCAGTACTCC.

There are many counts of this clonotype. J is TRBJ2-1 and V is TRBV7-9, with 9 bases matching TRBD2. The V gene end was trimmed by 5 bases and the J gene end by 9 bases; junction bases not matched to a gene: 2. From germline, CDR1 is SEHNR and CDR2 FQNEAQ (reference sequence). This CDR3 contains 12 residues. CDR3 sequence: CASSPSGIEQFF. CDR3 sequence (DNA): TGTGCCAGCAGCCCTAGCGGGATTGAGCAGTTCTTC.

The chain uses TRBV4-3 and TRBJ2-7; 9 nucleotides align to TRBD2. Trimming cost V 4 bases and J 2 bases; bases outside gene matches: 15. The CDR3 length is 18 residues. Germline V gene sequence: CDR1 LGHNA, CDR2 YSLEER. Written as DNA, the CDR3 is TGCGCCAGCAGCCCGGGGGGGGGACTAGCTTCGTCCCCCTACGAGCAGTACTTC. This sequence encodes CASSPGGGLASSPYEQYF.

With respect to this clonotype: The junction differs from germline at one of its ends, possibly a read error. This rearrangement joins TRBV4-3 to TRBJ2-7; D might be TRBD1 or TRBD2, each matching 6 bases. CDR1 LGHNA and CDR2 YSLEER come from the germline V gene. The CDR3 consists of 14 residues. The CDR3 coding sequence is TGCGCCAGCAGCCAAGAAGGGGGGAGCTACGAGCAGTGCTTC. Amino acids: CASSQEGGSYEQCF.

With regard to this clonotype: Just one base apart from a much larger clone, this may be a read error. The CDR3 end shows no conserved phenylalanine or tryptophan, and so a read error is likely. The chain links TRBV5-5 to TRBJ1-5; 8 bases match TRBD1. CDR1 and CDR2 (germline): SGHKS, YYEKEE (reference sequence). The ends lost 0 bases at V and 5 bases at J; junction bases unmatched: 7. CDR3 length: 16 residues. CDR3 coding DNA: TGTGCCAGCAGCTTGGCGGACAGGGCAATAGATCAGCCCCAGCATTCT. Its translation: CASSLADRAIDQPQHS.

Remarks on this clonotype: This may be a read error, as it is one base from a much larger clone. As the CDR3 is not closed by the conserved phenylalanine or tryptophan, this likely results from a read error. The rearrangement links TRBV13 to TRBJ2-2; no firm D call. The CDR3 has 12 amino acids. Germline CDR1 reads PRHDT; CDR2 reads FYEKMQ (reference sequence). Between the trimmed V and J ends, which lost 5 bases and 4 bases, there was a span of 5 bases. The CDR3 nucleotides are TGTGCCAGCAGCAATCTCACCGGGGAGCTGTTTTCT. Encoded protein: CASSNLTGELFS.

This CDR3 is CASGGGTRWNYGYTF. The CDR3, as DNA: TGTGCCAGCGGTGGGGGAACACGTTGGAACTATGGCTACACCTTC. V and J are TRBV7-9 and TRBJ1-2; D might be TRBD1 (5 bases). Per the germline V gene, CDR1 is SEHNR and CDR2 is FQNEAQ (reference sequence). The CDR3 has 15 residues. Trimming took 8 bases from V and 2 from J, leaving 18 bases between them. Full variable domain (missing parts from reference TRBV7-9 and TRBJ1-2): DTGVSQNPRHKITKRGQNVTFRCDPISEHNRLYWYRQTLGQGPEFLTYFQNEAQLEKSRLLSDRFSAERPKGSFSTLEIQRTEQGDSAMYLCASGGGTRWNYGYTFGSGTRLTVV.

In its sample, this clonotype was seen many times. V is TRBV20-1 and J is TRBJ1-1, with a tentative D call TRBD1 (5 bases). Germline loops: CDR1 DFQATT, CDR2 SNEGSKA (reference sequence). The CDR3 is 12 residues long. The germline V and J ends were trimmed by 4 bases and 5 bases, with 11 bases remaining between them. DNA of the CDR3: TGCAGTGCTATGGGGACCGCGACTGAAGCTTTCTTT. Protein: CSAMGTATEAFF.